This TCR beta chain derives from a study of T-cell memory formation after mild COVID-19 (dated by TCRdb to 2020 to 2022). In the study overall: Most TCR sequence clusters were specific to one of the two donors. The cohort was made up of two young adult volunteers, one female and one male, who were previously healthy. T-cell clones expanding and contracting after mild COVID-19 in a couple of donors were tracked by longitudinal TCRalpha and TCRbeta repertoire sequencing.

PBMCs were isolated by Ficoll-Paque density gradient centrifugation. Concerning this clonotype itself: The antigen this receptor binds is unknown. No per-base quality is available; no much larger clone lies one base away.

TCRdb records Illumina NovaSeq 6000 as the sequencer. Using 5'RACE with constant-segment primers, TCRalpha and TCRbeta cDNA libraries were constructed, with sample barcodes and unique molecular identifiers added in the process. RNA was extracted from every sample with Trizol reagent. Amplification of the libraries took two PCR steps, and the second step added a second sample barcode plus Illumina TruSeq adapters. Sequencing of libraries was performed on an Illumina NovaSeq with 2 x 150 bp paired-end reads. On the authors' methods: The reads were demultiplexed and collapsed into UMI-guided consensus sequences using migec v1.2.7. With mixcr v2.1.11, UMI consensuses were aligned to TRA and TRB V and J templates and assembled into clonotypes. Expanded or contracted clonotypes were those called significant by both edgeR and NoisET, with noise models trained on biological replicates. For edgeR calls, the thresholds were a false discovery rate-adjusted p below 0.01 and a log2 fold-change of 1. PCA with hierarchical clustering of max-normalized trajectories of the 1000 most abundant clonotypes was used as exploratory dynamics analysis. Separately sequenced CD4+ and CD8+ repertoires were used to assign the CD4 or CD8 phenotype of responding clones. TCRdb trimmed public reads at Q25 via fastp, called clones via MiXCR and kept in-frame beta chains. Each entry merges the rows of one CDR3 protein and shows their most common DNA and genes. TCRdb's processing, not the study's, gives the V and J calls here. In all, the sample holds about 290,000 distinct CDR3 sequences, and about a sixth of those were seen once. The ten biggest clones cover under 25% of the sample.

The germline V gene supplies CDR1 MNHEY and CDR2 SVGEGT. The CDR3 numbers 12 residues from cysteine through phenylalanine. Left in the record is the CDR3 DNA by itself, 36 bases read in frame from the first base. The junction shows trimming of 6 bases on V and 12 bases on J, plus 17 bases between the germline ends. Here is what the overall study found, with its caveats: The study covered only a couple of mild cases, and larger cohorts including severe cases with pre-infection samples were considered necessary. SARS-CoV-2 specificity was not confirmed for the second-wave clones peaking on day 37. From day 15 to 85, contracting clones showed balanced CD4/CD8 phenotypes, whereas a second wave of clones that expanded from day 15 to 37 leaned towards CD4+. Contracting CD4+ clones were located mainly in the CM and EM memory subsets, whereas CD8+ clones were found to be enriched in EMRA. Some responding clones were detected in pre-infection memory, suggesting pre-existing cross-reactive memory T cells joined the SARS-CoV-2 response.

The clonotype was recovered from a man younger than 35 who had mild COVID-19 (a few samples of this study predate the infection). The sample titles of this study are shuffled in the database, so cell type and time point are left out; the donor was told from shared clones. The chain is assembled from TRBV6-2 or TRBV6-3 and TRBJ2-5; the D gene is possibly TRBD1 or TRBD2, each agreeing over 5 bases. Sequenced input: PBMCs or a T cell subset sorted from them (not recorded which). The nucleotide sequence reads as follows: TGTGCCAGCAGCCCACTGACGGGGCTGGAGTACTTC. This encodes CASSPLTGLEYF.